These 21 T cell receptor beta chains were sequenced from one sample in a study of T cell responses to AZD1222 COVID-19 vaccine. Some clones are missing from TCRdb's copy, which holds only in-frame ones; the method was immunoSEQ multiplex PCR. The repertoire holds over 150,000 clones, around nine tenths seen once, with approximately 2.8% in the top ten. Sequenced here: peripheral blood, sampled on day 0 of AZD1222 vaccination. The receptors derive from an adult in good health.

Comment on this clone: The same CDR3 is also encoded by other DNA sequences in this sample. The chain carries TRBV4-3 and TRBJ2-5, with D maybe TRBD2 (5 bases). V gave up 0 bases and J gave up 5 bases, with 10 bases separating them. The CDR3 is 14 amino acids. The germline gives CDR1 LGHNA, CDR2 YSLEER. Here the CDR3 DNA reads TGCGCCAGCAGCCAAGATCTGGGCGGGGAGACCCAGTACTTC. Translation gives CASSQDLGGETQYF.

The gene calls are TRBV6-5 and TRBJ2-7, with D hard to call. This CDR3 comprises 13 residues. Deletions cut 0 bases from V and 2 bases from J, with 5 bases between. In germline, CDR1 is MNHEY, CDR2 SVGAGI. Here the CDR3 reads CASSYSSAYEQYF. CDR3 coding DNA: TGTGCCAGCAGTTACTCATCGGCCTACGAGCAGTACTTC.

The rearrangement links TRBV10-3 to TRBJ1-3; D is undetermined. Deletions cut 2 bases from V and 1 base from J, with 9 bases between. Germline CDR1 and CDR2: ENHRY and SYGVKD. The CDR3 loop spans 15 amino acids. The CDR3 DNA follows: TGTGCCATCAGTGAGGGGTGGGCTTCTGGAAACACCATATATTTT. It is translated as CAISEGWASGNTIYF.

The V and J genes are TRBV19 and TRBJ1-1; D not resolved. The CDR3 is 15 residues long. Per germline, CDR1 LNHDA and CDR2 SQIVND (reference sequence). V lost 3 bases to trimming and J lost 1 base, with 12 bases between them. CDR3 loop: CASSIEGRGNTEAFF. CDR3 nucleotide sequence: TGTGCCAGTAGTATCGAAGGAAGAGGGAACACTGAAGCTTTCTTT.

The chain combines TRBV5-4 with TRBJ1-6, with TRBD1 matching over 7 bases. The junction had 5 bases not matched to a gene; V was cut back by 4 bases and J by 7 bases. Germline CDR1 is SGHNT and CDR2 is YYREEE (reference sequence). This CDR3 spans 14 amino acids. For the CDR3, the DNA is TGTGCCAGCAGCGCGACAGGGTACAATTCACCCCTCCACTTT. Amino acids: CASSATGYNSPLHF.

This sequence joins TRBV20-1 and TRBJ1-2; D is unclear. V lost 1 base and J 6 bases, leaving 6 bases between the germline ends. The CDR3 is 11 amino acids. Germline V gene data show CDR1 as DFQATT and CDR2 as SNEGSKA (reference sequence). Written as DNA, the CDR3 is TGCAGTGCTAGAGTATATAATGGCTACACCTTC. It specifies CSARVYNGYTF.

The table lists this clone with a count of one. The rearrangement joins TRBV5-4 to TRBJ2-5; perhaps TRBD1 as D (6 bases). V was shortened by 3 bases and J by 5 bases, with 11 bases between the two germline ends. CDR1 SGHNT and CDR2 YYREEE come from the germline V gene (reference sequence). CDR3 size: 13 residues. Here the CDR3 DNA reads TGTGCCAGCAGCTCACAGGGAATTGAGACCCAGTACTTC. It codes for CASSSQGIETQYF.

This chain joins TRBV29-1 and TRBJ2-5; D not certain. Looked up from germline, CDR1 is SQVTM and CDR2 is ANQGSEA. V lost 6 bases to trimming and J lost 5 bases, with 10 bases between them. There are 11 residues in the CDR3. The CDR3 DNA sequence: TGCAGCGTGCCGGGTAGGGAGACCCAGTACTTC. The encoded protein is CSVPGRETQYF.

The V call is TRBV5-6, the J call TRBJ2-5; the D gene is possibly TRBD1 (6 bases). This CDR3 spans 14 amino acids. With 4 bases removed from V and 5 bases from J, the gap between germline ends came to 15 bases. In germline, CDR1 is SGHDT, CDR2 YYEEEE. The CDR3 nucleotides are TGTGCCAGCAGCGATAGCACAGGGCTGGAGACCCAGTACTTC. Translation gives CASSDSTGLETQYF.

This chain connects TRBV19 to TRBJ1-4; 10 nucleotides agree with TRBD1. Trimming cost V 5 bases and J 1 base; bases outside gene matches: 1. The CDR3 has 15 residues. CDR1 LNHDA and CDR2 SQIVND come from the germline V gene (reference sequence). DNA for the CDR3: TGTGCCAGTAGTGACAGGGGGCTAACTAATGAAAAACTGTTTTTT. Residues: CASSDRGLTNEKLFF.

This sequence joins TRBV5-4 and TRBJ1-1, with 8 bases identical to TRBD1. This CDR3 is 15 amino acids long. Unmatched junction bases numbered 5, after V lost 4 bases and J lost 0 bases. Germline V gives CDR1 SGHNT, CDR2 YYREEE (reference sequence). The CDR3 nucleotides read TGTGCCAGCAGCCCGGACAGGGCAATGAACACTGAAGCTTTCTTT. Translating it yields CASSPDRAMNTEAFF.

The V and J genes are TRBV6-2 or TRBV6-3 and TRBJ1-6; 10 positions match TRBD1. The germline V gene has CDR1 MNHEY and CDR2 SVGEGT. The CDR3 spans 16 residues. J lost 6 bases, V lost 6 bases, and 8 bases had no gene match. CDR3 amino acids: CASSRVGTGANSPLHF. The CDR3 DNA reads TGTGCCAGCAGCCGGGTCGGGACAGGGGCTAATTCACCCCTCCACTTT.

Of note for this clone: Additional DNA sequences in this sample encode the identical CDR3. This chain joins TRBV7-9 and TRBJ2-3, with D perhaps matching TRBD2 (5 bases). There are 13 residues in the CDR3. CDR1 is SEHNR, CDR2 FQNEAQ, per germline (reference sequence). Deletions cut 1 base from V and 4 bases from J, with 6 bases between. The CDR3 DNA reads as TGTGCCAGCAGCTTAGGGGGAGCAGATACGCAGTATTTT. As protein: CASSLGGADTQYF.

The CDR3 DNA is TGTGCCAGCACCGAGACCATACGAGGGACCACAGATACGCAGTATTTT. It is translated as CASTETIRGTTDTQYF. The rearrangement links TRBV7-2 to TRBJ2-3; tentatively, D is TRBD1 or TRBD2 (5 bases each). CDR3 length: 16 amino acids. The V gene lost 7 bases and the J gene lost 2 bases, with 19 bases spanning the gap. Germline V lookup: CDR1 SGHTA, CDR2 FQGNSA.

The rearrangement links TRBV2 to TRBJ1-5; TRBD1 agrees at 7 bases. Germline values: CDR1 SNHLY, CDR2 FYNNEI. The CDR3 is 13 amino acids. V dropped 5 bases and J dropped 2; count of bases not matched to a gene: 0. CDR3 sequence reads: CASSQGGNQPQHF. DNA for the CDR3: TGTGCCAGCAGTCAGGGGGGCAATCAGCCCCAGCATTTT.

This chain connects TRBV6-5 to TRBJ2-3; D is tentatively TRBD1 or TRBD2 (7 bases each). Germline assignment: CDR1 MNHEY and CDR2 SVGAGI. V lost 5 bases and J 0 bases, leaving 12 bases between the germline ends. CDR3 length: 15 residues. The CDR3 loop reads CASSHRGGSTDTQYF. The CDR3 nucleotides read TGTGCCAGCAGTCACAGGGGAGGGAGCACAGATACGCAGTATTTT.

V gene TRBV9 combines with J gene TRBJ2-5; D might be TRBD1 (5 bases). V dropped 0 bases and J dropped 7 bases, with 13 bases sitting between them. The length of the CDR3 is 14 residues. Germline CDR1 reads SGDLS; CDR2 reads YYNGEE. CDR3 nucleotides: TGTGCCAGCAGCGTAGAAGGGGCACGCGGGACCCAGTACTTC. Translation: CASSVEGARGTQYF.

The chain carries TRBV6-1 and TRBJ2-7; no reliable D call. The germline V gene has CDR1 MNHNS and CDR2 SASEGT. The V gene lost 2 bases and the J gene lost 5 bases, with 4 bases spanning the gap. The CDR3 sequence is 11 residues long. The DNA for the CDR3 is TGTGCCAGCAGTGAACCCCACGAGCAGTACTTC. It yields the protein CASSEPHEQYF.

This clone occurred once. The chain couples TRBV4-3 to TRBJ1-1; D may be TRBD1 (6 bases). Trimming removed 0 bases from V and 5 bases from J, with 16 bases in between. This CDR3 has 16 amino acids. Looked up from germline, CDR1 is LGHNA and CDR2 is YSLEER. CDR3 amino acids: CASSQEGQDPRTEAFF. The CDR3 region has the DNA TGCGCCAGCAGCCAAGAGGGACAAGACCCGCGGACTGAAGCTTTCTTT.

This clone is a singleton in its sample. The gene calls are TRBV6-2 or TRBV6-3 and TRBJ1-4, with unresolved D. Germline V gene lookup returns CDR1 MNHEY and CDR2 SVGEGT. The V and J ends lost 4 bases and 8 bases respectively, with 14 bases between them. This CDR3 contains 14 residues. CDR3 bases: TGTGCCAGCAGTTGGTATAGATATAACGAAAAACTGTTTTTT. It specifies CASSWYRYNEKLFF.

The rearrangement links TRBV5-4 to TRBJ2-6; D is tentatively TRBD1 or TRBD2 (6 bases each). Germline-derived CDR1 and CDR2 are SGHNT and YYREEE (reference sequence). CDR3 length equals 15 residues. V was trimmed by 1 base and J by 10 bases, leaving 15 bases between them. Written as DNA, the CDR3 is TGTGCCAGCAGCTTGTTGGAGGGGCAGGGGAACGTCCTGACTTTC. Its protein is CASSLLEGQGNVLTF.